This TCR beta chain was documented in a study of PD-1 blockade in classical Hodgkin lymphoma. Study-wide findings and caveats: Exclusion was the outcome for patients who began nivolumab under 1 year after ASCT. CD4+ TCR diversity climbed significantly by C4D1, unlike CD8+ TCR diversity. Reasons behind the repertoire differences stay unclear, perhaps disease activity or earlier therapy.

CDR3 size: 15 residues. The V and J ends lost 5 bases and 0 bases respectively, with 14 bases between them. CDR1 SGHRS and CDR2 YFSETQ come from the germline V gene. Note on this clone: What it recognizes is unknown.

Following autologous stem cell transplantation, relapse occurred in every patient, and exposure to brentuximab vedotin varied. Classification of best responses gave complete response, partial response or progressive disease. Sequencing was performed with immunoSEQ multiplex PCR; in TCRdb, only in-frame clones are kept and a portion is missing. The sample holds 10,000 to 13,000 clones, approximately 77% seen once. The TCR was taken from a human donor with classical Hodgkin lymphoma. V gene TRBV5-1 combines with J gene TRBJ1-1; D is uncertain. The sample here was peripheral blood mononuclear cells (PBMCs), taken at baseline. The DNA for the CDR3 is TGCGCCAGCAGTCAGAGGACGGAAATGAACACTGAAGCTTTCTTT. Residues: CASSQRTEMNTEAFF.